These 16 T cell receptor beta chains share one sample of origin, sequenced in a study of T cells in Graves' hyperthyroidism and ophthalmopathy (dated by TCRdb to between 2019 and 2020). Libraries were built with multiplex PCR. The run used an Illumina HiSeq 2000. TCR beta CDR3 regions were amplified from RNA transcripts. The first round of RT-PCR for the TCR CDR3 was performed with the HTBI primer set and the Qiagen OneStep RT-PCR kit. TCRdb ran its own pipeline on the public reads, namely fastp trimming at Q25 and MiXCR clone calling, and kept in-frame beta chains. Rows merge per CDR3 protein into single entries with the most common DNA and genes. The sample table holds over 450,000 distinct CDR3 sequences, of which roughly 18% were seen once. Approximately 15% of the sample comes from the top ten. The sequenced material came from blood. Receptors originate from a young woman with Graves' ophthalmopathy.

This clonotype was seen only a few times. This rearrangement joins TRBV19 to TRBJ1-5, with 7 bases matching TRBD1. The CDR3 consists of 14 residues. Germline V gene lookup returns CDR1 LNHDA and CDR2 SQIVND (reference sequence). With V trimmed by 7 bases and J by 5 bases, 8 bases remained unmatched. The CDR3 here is CASTHRGGDQPQHF. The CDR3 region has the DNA TGTGCCAGTACTCACAGGGGCGGGGATCAGCCCCAGCATTTT. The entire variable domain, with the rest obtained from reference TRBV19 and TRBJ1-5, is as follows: DGGITQSPKYLFRKEGQNVTLSCEQNLNHDAMYWYRQDPGQGLRLIYYSQIVNDFQKGDIAEGYSVSREKKESFPLTVTSAQKNPTAFYLCASTHRGGDQPQHFGDGTRLSIL.

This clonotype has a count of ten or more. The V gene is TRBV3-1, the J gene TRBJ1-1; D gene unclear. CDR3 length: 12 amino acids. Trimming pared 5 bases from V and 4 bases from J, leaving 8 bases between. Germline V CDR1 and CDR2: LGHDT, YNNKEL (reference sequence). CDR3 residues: CASSYRSTEAFF. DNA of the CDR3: TGTGCCAGCAGCTACCGTAGCACTGAAGCTTTCTTT.

The CDR3 is CASSISGRTEQYF. DNA of the CDR3: TGTGCCAGCAGCATTAGCGGGAGGACCGAGCAGTACTTC. The chain carries TRBV9 and TRBJ2-7; 10 nucleotides align to TRBD2. There are 13 residues in the CDR3. Germline CDR1 is SGDLS and CDR2 is YYNGEE. With V trimmed by 4 bases and J by 6 bases, 4 bases remained unmatched.

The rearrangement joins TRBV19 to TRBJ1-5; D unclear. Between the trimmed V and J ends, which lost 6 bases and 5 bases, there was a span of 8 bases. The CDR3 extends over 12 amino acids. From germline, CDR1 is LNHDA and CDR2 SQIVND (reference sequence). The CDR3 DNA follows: TGTGCCAGTAGCCCCGAATATCAGCCCCAGCATTTT. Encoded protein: CASSPEYQPQHF.

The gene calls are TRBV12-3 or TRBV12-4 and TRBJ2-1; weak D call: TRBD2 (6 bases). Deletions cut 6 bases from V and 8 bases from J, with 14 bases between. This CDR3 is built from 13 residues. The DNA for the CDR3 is TGTGCCAGCAGACCGGACTATTTCGATGAGCAGTTCTTC. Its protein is CASRPDYFDEQFF.

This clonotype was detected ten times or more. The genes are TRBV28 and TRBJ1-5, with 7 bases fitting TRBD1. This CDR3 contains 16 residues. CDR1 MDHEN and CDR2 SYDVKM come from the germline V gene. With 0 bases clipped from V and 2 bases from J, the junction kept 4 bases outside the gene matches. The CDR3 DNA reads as TGTGCCAGCAGTTTATGGTCAGGGGGTGGCAATCAGCCCCAGCATTTT. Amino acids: CASSLWSGGGNQPQHF.

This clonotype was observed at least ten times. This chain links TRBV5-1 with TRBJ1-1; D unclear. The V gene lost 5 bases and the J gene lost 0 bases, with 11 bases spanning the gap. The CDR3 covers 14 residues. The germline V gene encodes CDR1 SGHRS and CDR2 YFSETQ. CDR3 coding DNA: TGCGCCAGCAGTGGAGGGCTGCTGAACACTGAAGCTTTCTTT. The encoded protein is CASSGGLLNTEAFF.

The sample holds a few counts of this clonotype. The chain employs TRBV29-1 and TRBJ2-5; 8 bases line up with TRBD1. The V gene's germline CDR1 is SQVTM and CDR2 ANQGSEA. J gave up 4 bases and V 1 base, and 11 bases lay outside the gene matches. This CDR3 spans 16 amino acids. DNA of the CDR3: TGCAGCGTTGAAGGTGGACAGGGTAGCGTTTTAGAGACCCAGTACTTC. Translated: CSVEGGQGSVLETQYF.

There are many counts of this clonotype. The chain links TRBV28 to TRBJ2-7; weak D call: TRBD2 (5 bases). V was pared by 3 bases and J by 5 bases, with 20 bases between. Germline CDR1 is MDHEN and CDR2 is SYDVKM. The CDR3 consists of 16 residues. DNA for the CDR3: TGTGCCAGCAGTTTCCGTTCGGAGGCTACCCTTGACGAGCAGTACTTC. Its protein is CASSFRSEATLDEQYF.

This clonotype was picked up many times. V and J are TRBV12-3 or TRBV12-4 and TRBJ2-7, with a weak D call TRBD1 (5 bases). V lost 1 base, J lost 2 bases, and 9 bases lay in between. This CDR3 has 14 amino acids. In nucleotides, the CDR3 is TGTGCCAGCAGTTTAGGTTTAGGGGCCTACGAGCAGTACTTC. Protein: CASSLGLGAYEQYF.

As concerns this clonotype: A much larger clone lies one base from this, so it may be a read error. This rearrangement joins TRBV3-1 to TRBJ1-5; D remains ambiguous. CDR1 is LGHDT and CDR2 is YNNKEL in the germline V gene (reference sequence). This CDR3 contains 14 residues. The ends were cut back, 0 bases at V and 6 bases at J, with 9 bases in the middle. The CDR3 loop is CASSQDQGSQPQHF. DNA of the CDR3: TGTGCCAGCAGCCAAGATCAAGGGAGTCAGCCCCAGCATTTT.

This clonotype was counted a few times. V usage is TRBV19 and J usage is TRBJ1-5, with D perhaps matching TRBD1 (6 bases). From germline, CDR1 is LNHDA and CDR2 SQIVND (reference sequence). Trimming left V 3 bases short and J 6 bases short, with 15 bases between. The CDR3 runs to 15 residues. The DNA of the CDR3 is TGTGCCAGTAGTATGGGGGCGCGGATTCGTCAGCCCCAGCATTTT. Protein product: CASSMGARIRQPQHF. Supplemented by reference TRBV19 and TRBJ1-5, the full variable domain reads DGGITQSPKYLFRKEGQNVTLSCEQNLNHDAMYWYRQDPGQGLRLIYYSQIVNDFQKGDIAEGYSVSREKKESFPLTVTSAQKNPTAFYLCASSMGARIRQPQHFGDGTRLSIL.

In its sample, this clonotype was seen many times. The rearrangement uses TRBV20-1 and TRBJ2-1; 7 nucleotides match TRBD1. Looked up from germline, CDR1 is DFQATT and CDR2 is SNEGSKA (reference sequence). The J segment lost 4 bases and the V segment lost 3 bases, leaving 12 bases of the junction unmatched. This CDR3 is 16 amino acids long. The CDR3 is CSARGRQGRLYNEQFF. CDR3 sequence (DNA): TGCAGTGCTAGGGGAAGACAGGGACGTTTATACAATGAGCAGTTCTTC.

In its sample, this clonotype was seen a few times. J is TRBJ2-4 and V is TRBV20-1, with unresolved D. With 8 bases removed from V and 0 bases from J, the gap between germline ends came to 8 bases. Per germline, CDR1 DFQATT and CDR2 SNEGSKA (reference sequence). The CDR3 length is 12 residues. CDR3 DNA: TGCAGTTCCCCCTTAGCCAAAAACATTCAGTACTTC. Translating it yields CSSPLAKNIQYF.

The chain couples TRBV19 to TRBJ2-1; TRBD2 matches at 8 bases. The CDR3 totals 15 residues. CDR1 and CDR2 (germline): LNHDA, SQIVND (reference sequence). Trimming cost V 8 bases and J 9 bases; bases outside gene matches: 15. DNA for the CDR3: TGTGCCAGTGAAAGTAGGCGGGGGGAATCTTTTGAGCAGTTCTTC. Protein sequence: CASESRRGESFEQFF.

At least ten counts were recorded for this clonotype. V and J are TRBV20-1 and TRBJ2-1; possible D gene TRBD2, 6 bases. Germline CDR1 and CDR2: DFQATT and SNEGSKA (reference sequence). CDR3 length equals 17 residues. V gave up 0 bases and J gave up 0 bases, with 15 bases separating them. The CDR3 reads CSARDPLASSSYNEQFF. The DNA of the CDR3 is TGCAGTGCTAGAGATCCCCTAGCGTCCAGCTCCTACAATGAGCAGTTCTTC.